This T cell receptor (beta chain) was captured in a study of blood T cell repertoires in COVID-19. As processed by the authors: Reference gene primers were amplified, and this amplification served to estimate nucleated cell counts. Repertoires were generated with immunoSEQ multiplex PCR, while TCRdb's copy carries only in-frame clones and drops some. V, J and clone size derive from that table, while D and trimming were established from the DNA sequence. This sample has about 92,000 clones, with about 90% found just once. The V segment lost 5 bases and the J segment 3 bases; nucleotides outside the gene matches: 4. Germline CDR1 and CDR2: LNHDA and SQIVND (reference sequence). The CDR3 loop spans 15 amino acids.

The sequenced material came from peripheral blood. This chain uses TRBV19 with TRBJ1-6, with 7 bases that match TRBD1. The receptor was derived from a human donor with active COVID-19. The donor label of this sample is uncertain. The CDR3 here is CASSPRDSYNSPLHF. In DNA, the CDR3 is TGTGCCAGTAGTCCCCGGGACAGCTATAATTCACCCCTCCACTTT.